These 20 T cell receptor beta chains share one sample of origin, sequenced in a study of blood T cell repertoires in COVID-19. Repertoires were generated with immunoSEQ multiplex PCR, while TCRdb's copy carries only in-frame clones and drops some. The profile shows around 250,000 clones, just under 90% of them singletons. The sample consisted of PBMCs or T cells enriched from blood (not recorded which). These receptors came from a woman in her 30s with acute COVID-19.

The chain couples TRBV4-1 to TRBJ2-7; 9 bases align to TRBD2. CDR1 is MGHRA and CDR2 is YSYEKL in the germline V gene. The V segment lost 4 bases and the J segment 3 bases; nucleotides outside the gene matches: 7. The CDR3 spans 15 residues. The CDR3, as DNA: TGCGCCAGCAGCCCTTCCGGGACTAGCTTCTACGAGCAGTACTTC. Translation: CASSPSGTSFYEQYF.

The chain uses TRBV28 and TRBJ2-5, with 10 bases that match TRBD1. Trimming took 5 bases from V and 7 from J; bases not matched to a gene: 4. There are 13 residues in the CDR3. Germline V gives CDR1 MDHEN, CDR2 SYDVKM. The CDR3 loop reads CASSPGQGGTQYF. CDR3 nucleotide sequence: TGTGCCAGCAGTCCCGGACAGGGGGGGACCCAGTACTTC.

The J gene is TRBJ2-1, the V gene TRBV5-6; 8 bases are shared with TRBD2. Germline V gene lookup returns CDR1 SGHDT and CDR2 YYEEEE. V lost 2 bases, J lost 4 bases, and 5 bases stayed unmatched. The CDR3 is made up of 15 amino acids. CDR3: CASSLGAGVYNEQFF. CDR3 nucleotides: TGTGCCAGCAGCTTAGGAGCGGGGGTTTACAATGAGCAGTTCTTC.

This sequence joins TRBV28 and TRBJ1-2; 9 nucleotides align to TRBD1. Unmatched junction bases numbered 3, after V lost 5 bases and J lost 5 bases. The CDR3 is made up of 13 amino acids. Germline assignment: CDR1 MDHEN and CDR2 SYDVKM. The CDR3 is CASSGTGSYGYTF. The CDR3 nucleotides read TGTGCCAGCAGTGGGACAGGGTCATATGGCTACACCTTC.

The chain carries TRBV6-2 or TRBV6-3 and TRBJ2-7; a weak D match, TRBD1 (6 bases). The CDR3 is made up of 15 amino acids. In germline, CDR1 is MNHEY, CDR2 SVGEGT. V lost 6 bases and J lost 3, with 18 bases in between. In DNA form, the CDR3 reads TGTGCCAGCAGCCAGGACAGCCTTACCCTCTACGAGCAGTACTTC. This translates into CASSQDSLTLYEQYF.

The chain links TRBV18 to TRBJ1-1; 7 nucleotides match TRBD1. Germline V gene data show CDR1 as KGHSH and CDR2 as LQKENI. J gave up 3 bases and V 0 bases, and 4 bases lay outside the gene matches. This CDR3 contains 15 residues. Written as DNA, the CDR3 is TGTGCCAGCTCACCACCCCTAACAGGGGACACTGAAGCTTTCTTT. This gives the protein CASSPPLTGDTEAFF.

This clone was seen more than once but under ten times. The gene calls are TRBV4-1 and TRBJ1-1, with 7 bases aligning to TRBD1. The CDR3 has 20 amino acids. Trimming took 2 bases from V and 5 from J; bases not matched to a gene: 23. In germline, CDR1 is MGHRA, CDR2 YSYEKL. Written as DNA, the CDR3 is TGCGCCAGCAGCCAACCCCATACCGGGACAGCGGGGGATCTTTTGACTGAAGCTTTCTTT. Translated, it gives CASSQPHTGTAGDLLTEAFF.

The chain links TRBV11-1 to TRBJ2-2; maybe TRBD2 (6 bases). CDR1 and CDR2 (germline): SGHAT, FQDESV (reference sequence). There are 19 residues in the CDR3. V dropped 0 bases and J dropped 1 base, with 18 bases sitting between them. This CDR3 reads CASSLALGVAELNTGELFF. In nucleotides, the CDR3 is TGTGCCAGCAGCTTAGCGCTTGGGGTAGCGGAGTTGAACACCGGGGAGCTGTTTTTT.

V gene TRBV9 combines with J gene TRBJ2-2; D might be TRBD2 (5 bases). With 3 bases removed from V and 8 bases from J, the gap between germline ends came to 11 bases. Germline CDR1 is SGDLS and CDR2 is YYNGEE. The CDR3 totals 13 residues. The CDR3 nucleotides read TGTGCCAGCAGCGAAGGTGGAGGAGGGGAGCTGTTTTTT. This translates into CASSEGGGGELFF. Variable domain in full (rest from reference TRBV9 and TRBJ2-2): DSGVTQTPKHLITATGQRVTLRCSPRSGDLSVYWYQQSLDQGLQFLIQYYNGEERAKGNILERFSAQQFPDLHSELNLSSLELGDSALYFCASSEGGGGELFFGEGSRLTVL.

Only one count was recorded for this clone. The chain recombines TRBV19 with TRBJ2-1; TRBD2 matches 11 bases. The CDR3 sequence is 16 residues long. CDR1 LNHDA and CDR2 SQIVND come from the germline V gene (reference sequence). The J segment lost 7 bases and the V segment lost 5 bases, leaving 10 bases of the junction unmatched. The CDR3 coding sequence is TGTGCCAGTAGTGCCCCGACTAGCGGGGATTTAAATGAGCAGTTCTTC. It codes for CASSAPTSGDLNEQFF.

Here the CDR3 DNA reads TGCGCCAGCAGCCAACGCGGACAGGGGGACAGGGGACTAGCTTTCTTT. Translated: CASSQRGQGDRGLAFF. The genes are TRBV4-3 and TRBJ1-1, with 10 bases identical to TRBD1. The ends lost 2 bases at V and 10 bases at J; junction bases unmatched: 13. Germline assignment: CDR1 LGHNA and CDR2 YSLEER. The CDR3 loop spans 16 amino acids.

The chain couples TRBV7-9 to TRBJ2-2, with 9 bases lining up with TRBD1. In germline, CDR1 is SEHNR, CDR2 FQNEAQ (reference sequence). V gave up 5 bases and J gave up 4 bases; unmatched junction bases: 11. The CDR3 consists of 17 residues. CDR3 residues: CASSSRDREDSTGELFF. CDR3 nucleotide sequence: TGTGCCAGCAGCAGCCGGGACAGGGAAGATAGCACCGGGGAGCTGTTTTTT.

This clone is a singleton in its sample. The V gene is TRBV5-8, the J gene TRBJ2-3; D uncertain. The germline gives CDR1 SGHTS, CDR2 YDEGEE. The CDR3 sequence is 15 residues long. The V end lost 0 bases, the J end lost 3 bases, and 11 bases lay between the germline ends. The CDR3 DNA sequence: TGTGCCAGCAGCTTGGTCGTCACGAGTACAGATACGCAGTATTTT. Its protein is CASSLVVTSTDTQYF.

V and J are TRBV28 and TRBJ1-2; no reliable D call. The V gene lost 5 bases and the J gene lost 0 bases, with 13 bases spanning the gap. CDR3 length: 15 residues. Germline-derived CDR1 and CDR2 are MDHEN and SYDVKM. The CDR3: CASSPPVGANYGYTF. DNA for the CDR3: TGTGCCAGCAGTCCCCCCGTTGGAGCTAACTATGGCTACACCTTC.

The chain is built from TRBV7-9 and TRBJ1-6; no clear D. CDR1 is SEHNR and CDR2 is FQNEAQ in the germline V gene (reference sequence). The CDR3 contains 14 residues. V was cut by 1 base and J by 7 bases, with 8 bases left in between. CDR3 amino acids: CASSLDSRNSPLHF. CDR3 bases: TGTGCCAGCAGCTTAGACAGCAGGAATTCACCCCTCCACTTT.

This clone was found a few times. This chain joins TRBV13 and TRBJ2-2; 8 positions agree with TRBD1. This CDR3 region has 14 residues. Trimming at V came to 4 bases and at J to 3 bases, leaving 1 base not matched to a gene. Germline lookup yields CDR1 PRHDT and CDR2 FYEKMQ (reference sequence). The CDR3 DNA sequence: TGTGCCAGCAGCTCGACAGGGGACACCGGGGAGCTGTTTTTT. Encoded protein: CASSSTGDTGELFF. The whole variable domain, filled in from reference TRBV13 and TRBJ2-2, reads AAGVIQSPRHLIKEKRETATLKCYPIPRHDTVYWYQQGPGQDPQFLISFYEKMQSDKGSIPDRFSAQQFSDYHSELNMSSLELGDSALYFCASSSTGDTGELFFGEGSRLTVL.

This clone was found a few times. The sample has other DNA sequences that encode this CDR3 too. The chain recombines TRBV9 with TRBJ2-3; TRBD2 is a possible D gene (6 bases). The CDR3 runs to 14 residues. In germline, CDR1 is SGDLS, CDR2 YYNGEE. Deletions cut 3 bases from V and 0 bases from J, with 8 bases between. The CDR3 sequence is CASSGGTSTDTQYF. The CDR3 region has the DNA TGTGCCAGCAGCGGTGGGACTAGCACAGATACGCAGTATTTT.

The chain joins TRBV10-2 to TRBJ2-1, with 9 bases lining up with TRBD2. Germline V gene lookup returns CDR1 WSHSY and CDR2 SAAADI. The CDR3 consists of 15 residues. J gave up 2 bases and V 6 bases, and 5 bases lay outside the gene matches. The CDR3 protein is CASRSGRSAYNEQFF. For the CDR3, the DNA is TGCGCCAGCAGAAGCGGGAGGTCTGCCTACAATGAGCAGTTCTTC.

The V gene is TRBV9, the J gene TRBJ2-3; possible D gene TRBD2, 6 bases. Trimming removed 2 bases at V and 4 bases at J, with 11 bases between. This CDR3 has 14 amino acids. Germline CDR1 and CDR2: SGDLS and YYNGEE. Here the CDR3 reads CASSVTSSPDTQYF. In DNA, the CDR3 is TGTGCCAGCAGCGTTACTAGCTCCCCAGATACGCAGTATTTT.

The rearrangement joins TRBV19 to TRBJ1-4; D possibly corresponds to TRBD1 (6 bases). Germline CDR1 is LNHDA and CDR2 is SQIVND (reference sequence). The CDR3 spans 14 residues. V was shortened by 4 bases and J by 4 bases, with 10 bases between the two germline ends. The CDR3 nucleotides are TGTGCCAGTAGTACCCACAGGGATAATGAAAAACTGTTTTTT. Protein product: CASSTHRDNEKLFF.